These 13 T cell receptor beta chains were all obtained from the same sample, sequenced in a study of T-cell reconstitution after alpha-beta-depleted transplantation in children. Researchers prepared the TCRbeta library using unique molecular identifiers, the study reports. TCRdb reprocessed the PCR reads via MiXCR and lists one record per CDR3 protein. The sample has about 1,000,000 distinct CDR3 sequences; under 30% are singletons. The starting material was PBMCs, mostly from graft donor cells, obtained 360 days after TCRalphabeta/CD19-depleted stem cell transplant. The source of these receptors is a boy in the first two years of life who had a stem cell transplant for SCID, so the T cells may come from the graft donor.

This clonotype was found once. CDR3: CASSQGALLLAGVNEQFF. CDR3 coding DNA: TGTGCCAGCAGCCAAGGGGCGCTTTTACTAGCGGGGGTGAATGAGCAGTTCTTC. The chain employs TRBV3-1 and TRBJ2-1; 11 bases line up with TRBD2. Trimming at V came to 1 base and at J to 7 bases, leaving 12 bases not matched to a gene. The CDR3 spans 18 residues. The germline gives CDR1 LGHDT, CDR2 YNNKEL (reference sequence).

The V gene is TRBV12-3 or TRBV12-4, the J gene TRBJ2-1, with 14 bases identical to TRBD2. The J segment lost 9 bases and the V segment lost 6 bases, leaving 13 bases of the junction unmatched. This CDR3 contains 17 residues. The CDR3 DNA is TGTGCCAGCAGCCATCGGACTAGCGGGGGGCCGGGAGGTGAGCAGTTCTTC. Protein sequence: CASSHRTSGGPGGEQFF.

As DNA, the CDR3 is TGTGCCAGCAGTTCCCTTGGAGCGGGGCAAGCCTACGAGCAGTACTTC. It specifies CASSSLGAGQAYEQYF. V and J are TRBV28 and TRBJ2-7; 7 bases line up with TRBD2. Looked up from germline, CDR1 is MDHEN and CDR2 is SYDVKM. V dropped 4 bases and J dropped 2; count of bases not matched to a gene: 11. This CDR3 contains 16 residues.

A few counts support this clonotype. The rearrangement uses TRBV4-1 and TRBJ2-4; D is perhaps TRBD2 (6 bases). CDR3 length: 15 amino acids. With 1 base removed from V and 2 bases from J, the gap between germline ends came to 9 bases. The germline V gene has CDR1 MGHRA and CDR2 YSYEKL. CDR3 region: CASSQGRAPKNIQYF. CDR3 DNA: TGCGCCAGCAGCCAAGGGAGGGCGCCCAAAAACATTCAGTACTTC.

There are many counts of this clonotype. This rearrangement joins TRBV12-3 or TRBV12-4 to TRBJ2-2, with 8 bases identical to TRBD1. After removal of 6 bases from V and 4 bases from J, the junction contained 7 bases not matched to a gene. CDR3 length: 15 residues. The CDR3 DNA follows: TGTGCCAGCAGCCCAGACAGGGGCGGCACCGGGGAGCTGTTTTTT. Residues: CASSPDRGGTGELFF.

The chain joins TRBV7-2 to TRBJ2-7; a possible D gene is TRBD1 (6 bases). Germline CDR1 is SGHTA and CDR2 is FQGNSA. The CDR3 spans 15 residues. The V end was cut by 0 bases, the J end by 4 bases, with 13 bases between. The CDR3 here is CASSLAGTLGYEQYF. Here the CDR3 DNA reads TGTGCCAGCAGCTTAGCCGGGACATTGGGATACGAGCAGTACTTC.

This clonotype was detected only a few times. The DNA is left out, because the CDR3 cannot be placed on it with certainty; the CDR3 is given as TCRdb lists it. The chain uses TRBV12-3 or TRBV12-4 and TRBJ2-3; the table's TRBD2 call for D was not verified on the DNA. A total of 17 residues make up the CDR3, ends included. CDR3 region: CASSSSPGLAGTDTQYF.

In its sample, this clonotype was seen a few times. The chain recombines TRBV5-1 with TRBJ1-2, with D tentatively TRBD1 (5 bases). Germline V gene sequence: CDR1 SGHRS, CDR2 YFSETQ. V lost 0 bases to trimming and J lost 2 bases, with 11 bases between them. This CDR3 region has 15 residues. The CDR3 sequence is CASSLDPRQNYGYTF. CDR3 bases: TGCGCCAGCAGCTTGGATCCGAGACAGAACTATGGCTACACCTTC. Looking up the rest from reference TRBV5-1 and TRBJ1-2 gives the full variable domain: KAGVTQTPRYLIKTRGQQVTLSCSPISGHRSVSWYQQTPGQGLQFLFEYFSETQRNKGNFPGRFSGRQFSNSRSEMNVSTLELGDSALYLCASSLDPRQNYGYTFGSGTRLTVV.

V is TRBV25-1 and J is TRBJ2-6; TRBD1 agrees at 8 bases. Looked up from germline, CDR1 is MGHDK and CDR2 is SYGVNS. V dropped 8 bases and J dropped 3; count of bases not matched to a gene: 9. There are 16 residues in the CDR3. The CDR3 DNA follows: TGTGCCAGCGGACAGGGTATGACTAGTGGGGCCAACGTCCTGACTTTC. This gives the protein CASGQGMTSGANVLTF.

The rearrangement joins TRBV7-9 to TRBJ2-7, with D possibly being TRBD1 (5 bases). Trimming took off 5 bases at V and 2 bases at J, with 13 bases between the two ends. The CDR3 covers 14 residues. CDR1 SEHNR and CDR2 FQNEAQ come from the germline V gene (reference sequence). CDR3 sequence: CASSPRQQTYEQYF. DNA of the CDR3: TGTGCCAGCAGCCCTAGACAGCAAACCTACGAGCAGTACTTC.

This clonotype occurred a few times. The CDR3 DNA follows: TGCGCCAGCAGCTTGGAACCCGGGGGCAAATACAATGAGCAGTTCTTC. Protein sequence: CASSLEPGGKYNEQFF. The chain employs TRBV5-1 and TRBJ2-1; D may match TRBD1 or TRBD2 (6 bases each). Germline V CDR1 and CDR2: SGHRS, YFSETQ. The length of the CDR3 is 16 residues. Trimming pared 0 bases from V and 4 bases from J, leaving 14 bases between.

V usage is TRBV9 and J usage is TRBJ1-4; 7 bases fit TRBD1. V lost 0 bases to trimming and J lost 5 bases; unmatched junction nucleotides: 7. The CDR3 consists of 16 residues. In germline, CDR1 is SGDLS, CDR2 YYNGEE. The CDR3 region has the DNA TGTGCCAGCAGCGTAGCGGAGGGGGCAGCGAATGAAAAACTGTTTTTT. It translates to CASSVAEGAANEKLFF. Full variable domain (remainder filled in from reference TRBV9 and TRBJ1-4): DSGVTQTPKHLITATGQRVTLRCSPRSGDLSVYWYQQSLDQGLQFLIQYYNGEERAKGNILERFSAQQFPDLHSELNLSSLELGDSALYFCASSVAEGAANEKLFFGSGTQLSVL.

This clonotype was detected only a few times. V and J are TRBV7-2 and TRBJ2-1, with a weak D call TRBD1 (6 bases). The V and J ends lost 5 bases and 4 bases respectively, with 18 bases between them. The length of the CDR3 is 16 residues. Germline V CDR1 and CDR2: SGHTA, FQGNSA. The DNA of the CDR3 is TGTGCCAGCAGCCTTAGCACAGGGTACCCTTACAATGAGCAGTTCTTC. This gives the protein CASSLSTGYPYNEQFF.